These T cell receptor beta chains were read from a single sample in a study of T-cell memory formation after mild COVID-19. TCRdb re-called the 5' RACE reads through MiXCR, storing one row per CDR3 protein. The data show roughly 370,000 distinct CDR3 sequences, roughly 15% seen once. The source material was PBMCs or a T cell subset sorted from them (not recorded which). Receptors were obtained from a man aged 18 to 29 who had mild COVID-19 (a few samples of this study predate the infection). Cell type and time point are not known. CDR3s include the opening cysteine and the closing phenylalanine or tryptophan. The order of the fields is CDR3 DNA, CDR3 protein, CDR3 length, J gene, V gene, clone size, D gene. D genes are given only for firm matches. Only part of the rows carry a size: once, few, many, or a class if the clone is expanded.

DNA: TGCGCCAGCAGCCAGGAGGGGGCTCATAGCACAGATACGCAGTATTTT
CDR3: CASSQEGAHSTDTQYF
length: 16
J: TRBJ2-3
V: TRBV4-1
size: -
D: -

DNA: TGTGCCACCAGTACACCGGGACAGGGGGAAGAGACCCAGTACTTC
CDR3: CATSTPGQGEETQYF
length: 15
J: TRBJ2-5
V: TRBV24-1
size: -
D: TRBD1

DNA: TGTGCCAGCAGCTTGACCGGGACAGGGAGTTATTCACCCCTCCACTTT
CDR3: CASSLTGTGSYSPLHF
length: 16
J: TRBJ1-6
V: TRBV5-4
size: few
D: TRBD1

DNA: TGTGCCAGCAGTCCTACTAGCGACCCTTACAATGAGCAGTTCTTC
CDR3: CASSPTSDPYNEQFF
length: 15
J: TRBJ2-1
V: TRBV7-2
size: -
D: TRBD2

DNA: TGTGCCAGCAGCCAGTGGGGACTAGCGGGGGGGCCCACAGATACGCAGTATTTT
CDR3: CASSQWGLAGGPTDTQYF
length: 18
J: TRBJ2-3
V: TRBV7-7
size: -
D: TRBD2

DNA: TGTGCCAGCAGCTTACGGCGGGGCCCAACCTACGAGCAGTACTTC
CDR3: CASSLRRGPTYEQYF
length: 15
J: TRBJ2-7
V: TRBV7-2
size: many
D: -

DNA: TGTGCCAGCAGTGCGGGACTAGCGGGGGTCTATGAGCAGTTCTTC
CDR3: CASSAGLAGVYEQFF
length: 15
J: TRBJ2-1
V: TRBV12-3/TRBV12-4
size: -
D: TRBD2

DNA: TGCAGCGCCCGAGGGGGTACCGGGGAGCTGTTTTTT
CDR3: CSARGGTGELFF
length: 12
J: TRBJ2-2
V: TRBV29-1
size: many
D: -

DNA: TGTGCCAGCAGCGCTACAGGACCCAAAAACATTCAGTACTTC
CDR3: CASSATGPKNIQYF
length: 14
J: TRBJ2-4
V: TRBV6-5
size: few
D: -

DNA: TGTGCCAGCAGCCCCTGGACTAGCAGGAGATCTGAGCAGTTCTTC
CDR3: CASSPWTSRRSEQFF
length: 15
J: TRBJ2-1
V: TRBV7-3
size: -
D: TRBD2

DNA: TGCAGTGCTAGGGGGGGAGGACGAAACAATGAGCAGTTCTTC
CDR3: CSARGGGRNNEQFF
length: 14
J: TRBJ2-1
V: TRBV20-1
size: -
D: -

DNA: TGTGCCAGCAGCCCCGGGACGGAGAACACAGATACGCAGTATTTT
CDR3: CASSPGTENTDTQYF
length: 15
J: TRBJ2-3
V: TRBV6-2/TRBV6-3
size: few
D: -

DNA: TGTGCCAGCAGCTTGAAAGCGCTCCAAGAGACCCAGTACTTC
CDR3: CASSLKALQETQYF
length: 14
J: TRBJ2-5
V: TRBV7-2
size: -
D: -

DNA: TGTGCCAGCAGCCCCGCCGGGGGCGAGCAGTTCTTC
CDR3: CASSPAGGEQFF
length: 12
J: TRBJ2-1
V: TRBV11-1
size: few
D: -

DNA: TGTGCCAGCAGCTCGACGTGGGTCCAAACAGATACGCAGTATTTT
CDR3: CASSSTWVQTDTQYF
length: 15
J: TRBJ2-3
V: TRBV7-9
size: -
D: -

DNA: TGTGCCACCAGCAGAGATCAGGAGTTTGAGGGCTTTTATGGCTACACCTTC
CDR3: CATSRDQEFEGFYGYTF
length: 17
J: TRBJ1-2
V: TRBV15
size: -
D: -

DNA: TGTGCCAGCAGTATCAGGGCGGTCGAGAACACTGAAGCTTTCTTT
CDR3: CASSIRAVENTEAFF
length: 15
J: TRBJ1-1
V: TRBV7-2
size: few
D: -

DNA: TGTGCCAGCAGCTCAACGGACAGGGTGGGGGAGACCCAGTACTTC
CDR3: CASSSTDRVGETQYF
length: 15
J: TRBJ2-5
V: TRBV27
size: few
D: TRBD1

DNA: TGTGCCAGCAGCCAGGGCCCCTCAAGCGGCAATGAGCAGTTCTTC
CDR3: CASSQGPSSGNEQFF
length: 15
J: TRBJ2-1
V: TRBV5-5
size: many
D: -

DNA: TGTGCCAGCAGCTTATGGGTCGGCCCGAGGTATTTT
CDR3: CASSLWVGPRYF
length: 12
J: TRBJ2-3
V: TRBV7-2
size: few
D: -

DNA: TGCAGTGTTAGCGGGGTTGCTGGGGCCAACGTCCTGACTTTC
CDR3: CSVSGVAGANVLTF
length: 14
J: TRBJ2-6
V: TRBV20-1
size: -
D: TRBD2

DNA: TGTGCCAGCAGCTCTTACAGGGGGTGGAGCACTGAAGCTTTCTTT
CDR3: CASSSYRGWSTEAFF
length: 15
J: TRBJ1-1
V: TRBV7-6
size: few
D: TRBD1

DNA: TGTGCCATCGCCCAGGTCTATAATTCACCCCTCCACTTT
CDR3: CAIAQVYNSPLHF
length: 13
J: TRBJ1-6
V: TRBV12-3/TRBV12-4
size: -
D: -

DNA: TGCAGTGCTAGAGTACCGGGACAGTCCCCTGAAGCTTTCTTT
CDR3: CSARVPGQSPEAFF
length: 14
J: TRBJ1-1
V: TRBV20-1
size: many
D: TRBD1

DNA: TGTGCCAGCAGCTCCCCACCTGGACTAGAGAACACAGATACGCAGTATTTT
CDR3: CASSSPPGLENTDTQYF
length: 17
J: TRBJ2-3
V: TRBV7-6
size: -
D: TRBD2

DNA: TGCGCCAGCAGCCAAGAAAGCGTTAGCTCCTACAATGAGCAGTTCTTC
CDR3: CASSQESVSSYNEQFF
length: 16
J: TRBJ2-1
V: TRBV4-1
size: few
D: -

DNA: TGTGCCAGCAGCTTTAAAGGACCGGGGGACACCATATATTTT
CDR3: CASSFKGPGDTIYF
length: 14
J: TRBJ1-3
V: TRBV5-5
size: -
D: -

DNA: TGCGCCAGCCGCGGACTAGCGGGGAACAATGAGCAGTTCTTC
CDR3: CASRGLAGNNEQFF
length: 14
J: TRBJ2-1
V: TRBV4-1
size: few
D: TRBD2

DNA: TGTGCCAGCAGCTCGCACAGATTAGCGGGGGAGTCCTACAATGAGCAGTTCTTC
CDR3: CASSSHRLAGESYNEQFF
length: 18
J: TRBJ2-1
V: TRBV7-2
size: few
D: TRBD2

DNA: TGCAGTGCTAGAGATCAGGGCAGCGGGGGTGCTACTAGCACAGATACGCAGTATTTT
CDR3: CSARDQGSGGATSTDTQYF
length: 19
J: TRBJ2-3
V: TRBV20-1
size: -
D: TRBD2

DNA: TGCGCCAGCAGCCAAGATCGGGATAGGGAGACCCAGTACTTC
CDR3: CASSQDRDRETQYF
length: 14
J: TRBJ2-5
V: TRBV4-3
size: many
D: -

DNA: TGTGCCAGCTCACCACCGAGCACCTACGAGCAGTACTTC
CDR3: CASSPPSTYEQYF
length: 13
J: TRBJ2-7
V: TRBV18
size: few
D: -

DNA: TGTGCCACCAGCAGAGATCAGGTCCAGGCTGTAGCTTTCTTT
CDR3: CATSRDQVQAVAFF
length: 14
J: TRBJ1-1
V: TRBV15
size: few
D: -

DNA: TGTGCCAGCAGCTTAGAAGAAGGATCCTACGAGCAGTACTTC
CDR3: CASSLEEGSYEQYF
length: 14
J: TRBJ2-7
V: TRBV7-9
size: few
D: -